The 8 T cell receptor beta chains in this list originate from one sample, sequenced in a study of Graves' ophthalmopathy and Graves' hyperthyroidism. Using RNA transcripts, the TCR beta CDR3 regions were amplified. HTBI-primed RT-PCR formed the first round, and a multiplex PCR formed the second. TCRdb processed the multiplex PCR reads anew with MiXCR; each CDR3 protein has one entry. The sample holds 620,000 or so distinct CDR3 sequences, 20% to 25% seen once. Source material: peripheral blood. Every receptor here comes from a woman younger than 30 with stable Graves' hyperthyroidism. Some clones in this sample may be carry-over from other donors' samples.

This clonotype was detected ten times or more. The rearrangement links TRBV6-5 to TRBJ1-1; D is unresolved. Deletions cut 0 bases from V and 3 bases from J, with 11 bases between. This CDR3 has 15 residues. Looked up from germline, CDR1 is MNHEY and CDR2 is SVGAGI. The CDR3 sequence is CASSYSGRLDTEAFF. Written as DNA, the CDR3 is TGTGCCAGCAGTTACTCAGGGAGGTTGGACACTGAAGCTTTCTTT.

In this sample, this clonotype turned up a few times. V and J are TRBV30 and TRBJ1-3; no firm D call. The V gene's germline CDR1 is GTSNPN and CDR2 SVGIG (reference sequence). Trimming pared 0 bases from V and 4 bases from J, leaving 16 bases between. The CDR3 has 16 residues. Here the CDR3 reads CAWSVRNGNFGNTIYF. CDR3 DNA: TGTGCCTGGAGTGTAAGGAATGGGAATTTCGGAAACACCATATATTTT. Looking up the rest from reference TRBV30 and TRBJ1-3 gives the full variable domain: SQTIHQWPATLVQPVGSPLSLECTVEGTSNPNLYWYRQAAGRGLQLLFYSVGIGQISSEVPQNLSASRPQDRQFILSSKKLLLSDSGFYLCAWSVRNGNFGNTIYFGEGSWLTVV.

This clonotype was detected many times. The chain employs TRBV7-3 and TRBJ2-4; the D is unclear. V lost 5 bases and J lost 0, with 11 bases in between. Germline-derived CDR1 and CDR2 are SGHTA and FQGTGA. This CDR3 is 15 amino acids long. This CDR3 reads CASSRISGAKNIQYF. The DNA for the CDR3 is TGTGCCAGCAGCCGGATATCCGGAGCCAAAAACATTCAGTACTTC.

This clonotype has ten or more counts. The rearrangement joins TRBV7-3 to TRBJ2-5; D is uncertain. CDR1 SGHTA and CDR2 FQGTGA come from the germline V gene. The CDR3 runs 15 residues. Trimming cost V 3 bases and J 1 base, with 12 bases left between them. The CDR3 reads CASSFFFVTQETQYF. CDR3 sequence (DNA): TGTGCCAGCAGCTTTTTTTTCGTAACCCAAGAGACCCAGTACTTC. Together with reference TRBV7-3 and TRBJ2-5, the CDR3 gives the full variable domain: GAGVSQTPSNKVTEKGKYVELRCDPISGHTALYWYRQSLGQGPEFLIYFQGTGAADDSGLPNDRFFAVRPEGSVSTLKIQRTERGDSAVYLCASSFFFVTQETQYFGPGTRLLVL.

This chain joins TRBV5-1 and TRBJ2-2, with D possibly matching TRBD1 (5 bases). This CDR3 is 14 amino acids long. V was trimmed by 4 bases and J by 5 bases, leaving 12 bases between them. The germline gives CDR1 SGHRS, CDR2 YFSETQ. CDR3 sequence (DNA): TGCGCCAGCAGCATCCACAGGTTTACCGGGGAGCTGTTTTTT. It codes for CASSIHRFTGELFF. The full variable domain, with the rest looked up from reference TRBV5-1 and TRBJ2-2, is KAGVTQTPRYLIKTRGQQVTLSCSPISGHRSVSWYQQTPGQGLQFLFEYFSETQRNKGNFPGRFSGRQFSNSRSEMNVSTLELGDSALYLCASSIHRFTGELFFGEGSRLTVL.

Comments on this clonotype: This could be a read error, since a much larger clone is one nucleotide away. The conserved closing phenylalanine or tryptophan is absent in this CDR3, likely reflecting a read error. The chain is built from TRBV15 and TRBJ2-7; D is unclear. V was clipped by 3 bases and J by 6 bases, with 9 bases between them. Germline CDR1 is LNHNV and CDR2 is YYDKDF (reference sequence). The CDR3 contains 12 residues. Here the CDR3 reads CATSRTASEQYY. The CDR3 DNA reads TGTGCCACCAGCAGGACTGCTTCCGAGCAGTACTAC.

The rearrangement links TRBV6-5 to TRBJ1-1, with TRBD1 matching over 7 bases. The junction had 9 bases not matched to a gene; V was cut back by 4 bases and J by 4 bases. The germline V gene has CDR1 MNHEY and CDR2 SVGAGI. This CDR3 has 15 amino acids. CDR3 nucleotides: TGTGCCAGCAGTTCCACCGGGACAGCGATCACTGAAGCTTTCTTT. Translating gives CASSSTGTAITEAFF.

This clonotype was detected many times. The rearrangement uses TRBV2 and TRBJ1-5; D might be TRBD1 (6 bases). The germline gives CDR1 SNHLY, CDR2 FYNNEI. The V end lost 3 bases, the J end lost 7 bases, and 13 bases lay between the germline ends. The CDR3 runs to 14 residues. As DNA, the CDR3 is TGTGCCAGCAGTGATGGGGGGGCGAGACAGCCCCAGCATTTT. This encodes CASSDGGARQPQHF.